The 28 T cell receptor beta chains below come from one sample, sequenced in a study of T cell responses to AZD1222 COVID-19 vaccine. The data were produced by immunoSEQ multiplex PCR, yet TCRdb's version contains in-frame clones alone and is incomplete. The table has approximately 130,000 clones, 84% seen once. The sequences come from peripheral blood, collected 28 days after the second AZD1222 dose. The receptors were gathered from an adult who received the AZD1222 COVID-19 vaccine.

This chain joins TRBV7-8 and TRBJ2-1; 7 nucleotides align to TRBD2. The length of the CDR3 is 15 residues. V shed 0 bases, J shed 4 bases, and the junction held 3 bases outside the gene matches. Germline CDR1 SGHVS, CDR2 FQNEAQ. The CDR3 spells CASSLASGVYNEQFF. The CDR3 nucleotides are TGTGCCAGCAGCTTAGCCAGCGGGGTATACAATGAGCAGTTCTTC.

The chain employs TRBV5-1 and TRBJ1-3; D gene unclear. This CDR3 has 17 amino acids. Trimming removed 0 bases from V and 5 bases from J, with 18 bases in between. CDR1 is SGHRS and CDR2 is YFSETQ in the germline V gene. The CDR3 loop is CASSLVGLDKVRNTIYF. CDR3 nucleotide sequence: TGCGCCAGCAGCTTGGTTGGCCTGGATAAAGTTAGAAACACCATATATTTT.

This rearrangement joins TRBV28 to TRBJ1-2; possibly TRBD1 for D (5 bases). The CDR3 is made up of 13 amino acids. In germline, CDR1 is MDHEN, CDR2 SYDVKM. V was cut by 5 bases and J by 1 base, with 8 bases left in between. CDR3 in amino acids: CASSLGGNYGYTF. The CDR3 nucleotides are TGTGCCAGCAGTCTCGGGGGTAACTATGGCTACACCTTC.

CDR3 protein: CASSPNPYSTDTQYF. For the CDR3, the DNA is TGTGCCAGCTCACCTAACCCCTACTCCACAGATACGCAGTATTTT. This chain joins TRBV18 and TRBJ2-3, with unresolved D. The germline V and J ends were trimmed by 3 bases and 2 bases, with 12 bases remaining between them. Germline V lookup: CDR1 KGHSH, CDR2 LQKENI. This CDR3 has 15 residues.

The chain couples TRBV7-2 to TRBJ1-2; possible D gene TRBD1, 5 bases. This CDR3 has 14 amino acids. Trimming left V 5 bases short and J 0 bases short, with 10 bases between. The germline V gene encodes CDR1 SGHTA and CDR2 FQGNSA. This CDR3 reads CASSPGGANYGYTF. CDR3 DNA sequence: TGTGCCAGCAGCCCCGGGGGGGCTAACTATGGCTACACCTTC. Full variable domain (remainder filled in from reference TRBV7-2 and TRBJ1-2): GAGVSQSPSNKVTEKGKDVELRCDPISGHTALYWYRQSLGQGLEFLIYFQGNSAPDKSGLPSDRFSAERTGGSVSTLTIQRTQQEDSAVYLCASSPGGANYGYTFGSGTRLTVV.

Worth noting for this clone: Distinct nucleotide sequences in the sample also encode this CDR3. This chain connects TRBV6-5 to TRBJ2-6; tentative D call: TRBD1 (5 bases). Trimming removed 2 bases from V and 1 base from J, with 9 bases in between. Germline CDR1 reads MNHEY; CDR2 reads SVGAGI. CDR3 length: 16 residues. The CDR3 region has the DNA TGTGCCAGCAGTTACAGGGGTTCTTCTGGGGCCAACGTCCTGACTTTC. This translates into CASSYRGSSGANVLTF.

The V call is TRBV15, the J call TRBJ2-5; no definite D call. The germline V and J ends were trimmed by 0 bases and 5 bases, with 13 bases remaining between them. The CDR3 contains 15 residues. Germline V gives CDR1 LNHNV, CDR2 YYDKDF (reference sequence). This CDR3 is CATSRDRSISETQYF. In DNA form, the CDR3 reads TGTGCCACCAGCAGAGATCGGAGTATTTCTGAGACCCAGTACTTC.

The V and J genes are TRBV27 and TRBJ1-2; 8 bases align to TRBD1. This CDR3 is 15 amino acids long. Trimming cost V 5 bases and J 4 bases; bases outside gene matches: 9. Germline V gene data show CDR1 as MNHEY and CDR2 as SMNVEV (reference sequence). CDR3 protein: CASSPSVTGAYGYTF. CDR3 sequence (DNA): TGTGCCAGCAGTCCATCGGTGACAGGGGCCTATGGCTACACCTTC.

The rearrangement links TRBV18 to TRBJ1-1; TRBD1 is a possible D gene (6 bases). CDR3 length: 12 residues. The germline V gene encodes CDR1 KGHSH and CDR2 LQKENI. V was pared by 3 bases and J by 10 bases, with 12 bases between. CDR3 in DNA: TGTGCCAGCTCACCTAGGGGGAGGGGAGCTTTCTTT. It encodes CASSPRGRGAFF.

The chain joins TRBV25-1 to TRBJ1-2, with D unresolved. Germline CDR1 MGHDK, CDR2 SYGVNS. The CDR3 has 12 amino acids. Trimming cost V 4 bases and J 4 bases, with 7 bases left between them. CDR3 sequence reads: CASSAAGYGYTF. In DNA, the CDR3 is TGTGCCAGCAGTGCCGCGGGCTATGGCTACACCTTC.

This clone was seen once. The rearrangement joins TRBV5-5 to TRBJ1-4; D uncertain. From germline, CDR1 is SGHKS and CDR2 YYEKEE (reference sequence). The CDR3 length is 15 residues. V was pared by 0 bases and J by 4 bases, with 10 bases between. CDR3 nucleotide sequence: TGTGCCAGCAGCTTGGGGGAGGTACTTAATGAAAAACTGTTTTTT. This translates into CASSLGEVLNEKLFF.

The CDR3 DNA reads TGTGCCAGCTCACCTGTTGAAGCTAACTATGGCTACACCTTC. Amino acids: CASSPVEANYGYTF. The rearrangement joins TRBV18 to TRBJ1-2; D uncertain. The CDR3 spans 14 residues. Deletions cut 3 bases from V and 0 bases from J, with 8 bases between. CDR1 and CDR2 (germline): KGHSH, LQKENI.

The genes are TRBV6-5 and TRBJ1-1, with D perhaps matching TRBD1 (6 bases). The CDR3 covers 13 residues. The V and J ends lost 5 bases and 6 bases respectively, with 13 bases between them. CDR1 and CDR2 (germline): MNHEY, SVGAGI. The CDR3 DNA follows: TGTGCCAGCAGTACAACAGGGAGCGCTGAAGCTTTCTTT. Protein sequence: CASSTTGSAEAFF.

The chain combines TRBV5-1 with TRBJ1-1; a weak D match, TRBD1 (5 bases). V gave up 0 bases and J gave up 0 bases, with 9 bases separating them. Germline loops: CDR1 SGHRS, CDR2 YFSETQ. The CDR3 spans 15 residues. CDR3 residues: CASSLAGGMNTEAFF. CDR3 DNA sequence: TGCGCCAGCAGCTTGGCCGGGGGGATGAACACTGAAGCTTTCTTT. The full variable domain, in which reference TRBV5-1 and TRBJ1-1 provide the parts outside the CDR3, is KAGVTQTPRYLIKTRGQQVTLSCSPISGHRSVSWYQQTPGQGLQFLFEYFSETQRNKGNFPGRFSGRQFSNSRSEMNVSTLELGDSALYLCASSLAGGMNTEAFFGQGTRLTVV.

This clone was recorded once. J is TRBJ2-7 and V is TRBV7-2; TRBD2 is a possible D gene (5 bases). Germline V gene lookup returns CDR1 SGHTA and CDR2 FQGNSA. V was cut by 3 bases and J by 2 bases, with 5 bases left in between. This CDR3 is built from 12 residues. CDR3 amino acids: CASSFSAYEQYF. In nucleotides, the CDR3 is TGTGCCAGCAGCTTTAGCGCCTACGAGCAGTACTTC.

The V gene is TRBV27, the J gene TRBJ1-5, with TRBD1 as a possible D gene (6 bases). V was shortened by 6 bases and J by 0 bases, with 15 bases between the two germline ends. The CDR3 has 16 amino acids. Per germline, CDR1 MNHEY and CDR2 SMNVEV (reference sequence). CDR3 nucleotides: TGTGCCAGCAGCCGCAGACAGGACTATAGCAATCAGCCCCAGCATTTT. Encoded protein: CASSRRQDYSNQPQHF.

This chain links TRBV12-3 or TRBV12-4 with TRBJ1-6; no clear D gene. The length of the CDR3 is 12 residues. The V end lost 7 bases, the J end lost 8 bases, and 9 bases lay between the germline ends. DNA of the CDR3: TGTGCCAGCAAACGATCGGATTCACCCCTCCACTTT. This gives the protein CASKRSDSPLHF.

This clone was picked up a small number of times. DNA of the CDR3: TGTGCCAGCAGTTCTGGGGGCCAGGGACTGAACACTGAAGCTTTCTTT. Its protein product is CASSSGGQGLNTEAFF. The genes are TRBV28 and TRBJ1-1; D may be TRBD1 (6 bases). The V end was cut by 4 bases, the J end by 0 bases, with 15 bases between. Per germline, CDR1 MDHEN and CDR2 SYDVKM. This CDR3 is 16 amino acids long.

The CDR3 DNA reads TGTGCCACCAGTGATCCTCAGGGAGAGTCCTACAATGAGCAGTTCTTC. Its protein is CATSDPQGESYNEQFF. The gene calls are TRBV24-1 and TRBJ2-1; possibly TRBD1 or TRBD2 for D (5 bases each). Trimming shortened V by 3 bases and J by 1 base, and 12 bases separated the two germline ends. Per germline, CDR1 KGHDR and CDR2 SFDVKD. This CDR3 contains 16 residues.

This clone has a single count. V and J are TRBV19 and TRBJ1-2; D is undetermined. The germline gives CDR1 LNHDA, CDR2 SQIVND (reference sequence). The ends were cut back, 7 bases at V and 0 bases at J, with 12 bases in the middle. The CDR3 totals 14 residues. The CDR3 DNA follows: TGTGCCAGTATCGGGAACGACGCTAACTATGGCTACACCTTC. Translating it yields CASIGNDANYGYTF.

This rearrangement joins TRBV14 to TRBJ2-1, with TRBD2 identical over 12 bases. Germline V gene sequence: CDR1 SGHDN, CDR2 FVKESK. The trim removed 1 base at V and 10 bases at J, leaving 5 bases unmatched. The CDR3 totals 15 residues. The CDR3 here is CASSQVSSGRGEQFF. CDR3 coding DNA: TGTGCCAGCAGCCAAGTGTCTAGCGGGAGGGGAGAGCAGTTCTTC.

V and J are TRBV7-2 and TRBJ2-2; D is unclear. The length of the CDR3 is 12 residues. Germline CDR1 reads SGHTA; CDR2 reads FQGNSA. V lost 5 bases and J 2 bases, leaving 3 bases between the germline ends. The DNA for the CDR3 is TGTGCCAGCAGCCCAAACACCGGGGAGCTGTTTTTT. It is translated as CASSPNTGELFF.

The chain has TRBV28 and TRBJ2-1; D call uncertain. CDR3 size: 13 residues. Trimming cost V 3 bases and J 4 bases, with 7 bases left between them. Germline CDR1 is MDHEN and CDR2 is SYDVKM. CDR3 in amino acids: CASSFSAYNEQFF. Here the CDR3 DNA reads TGTGCCAGCAGTTTTTCGGCGTACAATGAGCAGTTCTTC.

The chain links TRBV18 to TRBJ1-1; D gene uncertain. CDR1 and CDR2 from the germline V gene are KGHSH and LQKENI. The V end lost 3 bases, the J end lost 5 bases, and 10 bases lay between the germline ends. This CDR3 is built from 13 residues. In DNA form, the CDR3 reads TGTGCCAGCTCACCCCTGGTCGCGACTGAAGCTTTCTTT. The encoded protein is CASSPLVATEAFF.

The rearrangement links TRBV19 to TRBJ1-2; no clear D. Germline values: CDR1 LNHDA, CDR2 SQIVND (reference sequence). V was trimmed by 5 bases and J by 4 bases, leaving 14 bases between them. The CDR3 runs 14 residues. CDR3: CASSAPGDFYGYTF. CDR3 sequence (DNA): TGTGCCAGTAGTGCCCCGGGAGACTTCTATGGCTACACCTTC.

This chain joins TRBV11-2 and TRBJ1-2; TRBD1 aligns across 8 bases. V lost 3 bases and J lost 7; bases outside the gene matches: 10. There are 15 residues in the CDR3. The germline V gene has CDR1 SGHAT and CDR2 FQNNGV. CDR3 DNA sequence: TGTGCCAGCAGCTTTATCGACAGGGGAGTGGGTGGCTACACCTTC. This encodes CASSFIDRGVGGYTF.

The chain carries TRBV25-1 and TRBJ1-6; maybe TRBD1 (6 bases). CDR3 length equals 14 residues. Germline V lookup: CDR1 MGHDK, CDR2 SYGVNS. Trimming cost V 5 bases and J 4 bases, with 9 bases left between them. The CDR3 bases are TGTGCCAGCAGTCCCACAGGGTATAATTCACCCCTCCACTTT. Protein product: CASSPTGYNSPLHF.

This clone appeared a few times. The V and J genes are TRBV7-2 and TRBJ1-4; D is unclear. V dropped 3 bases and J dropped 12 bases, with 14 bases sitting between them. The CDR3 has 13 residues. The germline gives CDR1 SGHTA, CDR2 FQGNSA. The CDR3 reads CASSFFGKEQLFF. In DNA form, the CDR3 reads TGTGCCAGCAGCTTCTTCGGCAAGGAACAACTGTTTTTT.